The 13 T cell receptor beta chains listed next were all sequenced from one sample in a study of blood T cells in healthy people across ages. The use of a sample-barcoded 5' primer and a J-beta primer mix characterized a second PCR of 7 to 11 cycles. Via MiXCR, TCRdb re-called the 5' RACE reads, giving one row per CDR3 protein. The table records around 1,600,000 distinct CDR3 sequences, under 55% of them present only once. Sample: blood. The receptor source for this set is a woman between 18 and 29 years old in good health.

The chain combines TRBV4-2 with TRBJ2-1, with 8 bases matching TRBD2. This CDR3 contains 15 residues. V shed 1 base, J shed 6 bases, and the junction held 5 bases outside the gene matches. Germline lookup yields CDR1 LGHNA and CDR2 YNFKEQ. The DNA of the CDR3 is TGTGCCAGCAGCCAAGCCGGCCGGGGGGGCAATGAGCAGTTCTTC. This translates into CASSQAGRGGNEQFF.

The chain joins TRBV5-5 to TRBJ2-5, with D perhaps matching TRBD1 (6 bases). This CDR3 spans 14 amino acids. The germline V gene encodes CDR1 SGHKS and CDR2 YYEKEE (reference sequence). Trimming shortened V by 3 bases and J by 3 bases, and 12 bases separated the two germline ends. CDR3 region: CASSYTGTEETQYF. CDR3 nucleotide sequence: TGTGCCAGCAGCTACACAGGGACCGAAGAGACCCAGTACTTC.

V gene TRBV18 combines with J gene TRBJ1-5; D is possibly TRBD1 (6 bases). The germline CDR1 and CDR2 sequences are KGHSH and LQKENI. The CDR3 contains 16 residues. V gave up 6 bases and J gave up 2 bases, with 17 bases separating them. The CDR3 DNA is TGTGCCAGCTCCCCTACTCCAGAGGGGGGCAATCAGCCCCAGCATTTT. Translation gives CASSPTPEGGNQPQHF.

CDR3 sequence reads: CSARQTGARLKGKLFF. The CDR3 DNA reads TGCAGTGCCCGACAGACAGGGGCGCGCTTGAAAGGAAAACTGTTTTTT. J is TRBJ1-4 and V is TRBV20-1, with TRBD1 matching 8 bases. CDR1 is DFQATT, CDR2 SNEGSKA, per germline (reference sequence). V was pared by 6 bases and J by 10 bases, with 19 bases of the junction left unmatched. CDR3 size: 16 residues.

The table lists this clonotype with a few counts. The CDR3 reads CASSRQGSDEKLFF. For the CDR3, the DNA is TGTGCCAGCAGCCGGCAGGGTTCAGATGAAAAACTGTTTTTT. The chain has TRBV7-2 and TRBJ1-4; maybe TRBD1 (5 bases). CDR1 is SGHTA and CDR2 is FQGNSA in the germline V gene. The CDR3 consists of 14 residues. The germline V and J ends were trimmed by 5 bases and 6 bases, with 13 bases remaining between them.

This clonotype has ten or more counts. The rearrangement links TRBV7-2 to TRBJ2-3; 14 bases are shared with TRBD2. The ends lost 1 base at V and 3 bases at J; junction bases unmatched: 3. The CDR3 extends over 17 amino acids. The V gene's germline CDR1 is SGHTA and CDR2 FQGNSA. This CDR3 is CASSLGGLAGGTDTQYF. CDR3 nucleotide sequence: TGTGCCAGCAGCTTAGGCGGACTAGCGGGGGGAACAGATACGCAGTATTTT. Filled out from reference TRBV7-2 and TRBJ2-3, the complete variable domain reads GAGVSQSPSNKVTEKGKDVELRCDPISGHTALYWYRQSLGQGLEFLIYFQGNSAPDKSGLPSDRFSAERTGGSVSTLTIQRTQQEDSAVYLCASSLGGLAGGTDTQYFGPGTRLTVL.

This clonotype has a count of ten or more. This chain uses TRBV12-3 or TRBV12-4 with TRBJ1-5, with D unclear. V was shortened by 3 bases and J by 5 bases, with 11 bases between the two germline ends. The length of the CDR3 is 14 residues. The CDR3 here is CASSLMTTDQPQHF. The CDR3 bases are TGTGCCAGCAGTTTGATGACAACAGATCAGCCCCAGCATTTT.

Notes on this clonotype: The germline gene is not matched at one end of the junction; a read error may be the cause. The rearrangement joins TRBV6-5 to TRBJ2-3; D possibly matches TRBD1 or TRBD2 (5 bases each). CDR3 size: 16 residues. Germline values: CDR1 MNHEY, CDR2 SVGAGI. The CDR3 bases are TGTGCCAACAGTTACTCGGGACGGCCCCTCACAGATACGCAGTATTTT. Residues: CANSYSGRPLTDTQYF.

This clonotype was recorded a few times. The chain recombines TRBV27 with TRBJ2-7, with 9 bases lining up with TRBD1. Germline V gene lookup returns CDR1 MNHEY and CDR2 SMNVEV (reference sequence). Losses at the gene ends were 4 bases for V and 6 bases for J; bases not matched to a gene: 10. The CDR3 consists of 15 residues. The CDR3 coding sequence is TGTGCCAGCAGTTCGGACAGGGGACGTAGGTTCGAGCAGTACTTC. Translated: CASSSDRGRRFEQYF.

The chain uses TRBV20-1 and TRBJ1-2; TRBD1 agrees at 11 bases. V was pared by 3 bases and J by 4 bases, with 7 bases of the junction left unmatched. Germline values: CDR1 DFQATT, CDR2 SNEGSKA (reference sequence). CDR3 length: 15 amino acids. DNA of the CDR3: TGCAGTGCTAGGTACCCTGGGACAGGGGGCTATGGCTACACCTTC. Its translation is CSARYPGTGGYGYTF.

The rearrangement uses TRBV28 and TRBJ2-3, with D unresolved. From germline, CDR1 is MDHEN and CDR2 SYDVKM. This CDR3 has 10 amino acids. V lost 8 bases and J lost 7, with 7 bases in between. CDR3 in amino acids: CASSVNTQYF. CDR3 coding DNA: TGTGCCAGCTCAGTAAATACGCAGTATTTT.

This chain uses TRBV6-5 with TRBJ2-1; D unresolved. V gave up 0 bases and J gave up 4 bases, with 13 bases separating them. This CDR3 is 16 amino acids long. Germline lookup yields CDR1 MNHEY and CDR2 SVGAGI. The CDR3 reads CASSYSKPIAYNEQFF. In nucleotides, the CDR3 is TGTGCCAGCAGTTACTCGAAGCCTATCGCATACAATGAGCAGTTCTTC.

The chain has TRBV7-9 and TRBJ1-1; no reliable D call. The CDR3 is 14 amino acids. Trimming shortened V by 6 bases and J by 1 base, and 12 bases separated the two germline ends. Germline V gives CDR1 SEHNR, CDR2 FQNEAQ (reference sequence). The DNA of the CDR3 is TGTGCCAGCAGGTCCGGGGAGGGGAACACTGAAGCTTTCTTT. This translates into CASRSGEGNTEAFF.